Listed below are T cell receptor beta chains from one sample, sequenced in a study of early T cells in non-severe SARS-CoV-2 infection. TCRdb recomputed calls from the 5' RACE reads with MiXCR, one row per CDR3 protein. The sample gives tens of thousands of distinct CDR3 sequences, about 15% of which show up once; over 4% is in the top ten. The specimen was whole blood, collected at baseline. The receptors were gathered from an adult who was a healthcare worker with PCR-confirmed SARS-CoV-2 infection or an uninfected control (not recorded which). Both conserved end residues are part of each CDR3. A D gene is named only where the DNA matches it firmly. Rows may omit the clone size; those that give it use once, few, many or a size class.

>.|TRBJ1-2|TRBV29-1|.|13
TGCAGCGTTACCCCTTCGACAAACTATGGCTACACCTTC
CSVTPSTNYGYTF
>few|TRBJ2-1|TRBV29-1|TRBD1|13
TGCAGCGTTGACAGGGGGCGAAGGAATGAGCAGTTCTTC
CSVDRGRRNEQFF
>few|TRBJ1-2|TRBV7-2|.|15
TGTGCCAGCAGCAAGACCCTTACAGAGAACTATGGCTACACCTTC
CASSKTLTENYGYTF
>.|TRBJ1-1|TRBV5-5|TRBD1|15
TGTGCCAGCAGCAAAATGACAGGGGGATACACTGAAGCTTTCTTT
CASSKMTGGYTEAFF
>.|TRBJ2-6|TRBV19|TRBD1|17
TGTGCCAGTAGTCTCGGGACAGGACTCTCTGGGGCCAACGTCCTGACTTTC
CASSLGTGLSGANVLTF
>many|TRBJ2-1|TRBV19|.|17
TGTGCCAGTAGTGTGGAACCCTCAGGGATCTATGGTAATGAGCAGTTCTTC
CASSVEPSGIYGNEQFF
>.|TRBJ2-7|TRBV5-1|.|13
TGCGCCAGCAGAGGGGACCTTAACTACGAGCAGTACTTC
CASRGDLNYEQYF
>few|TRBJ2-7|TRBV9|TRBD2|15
TGTGCCAGCAGCGCGGGGACTAGCGGGGTTTACGAGCAGTACTTC
CASSAGTSGVYEQYF
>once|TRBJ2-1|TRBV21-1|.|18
TGTGCCAGCAGCCGAGATAGCGGGGGCCCCAGGACCTACAATGAGCAGTTCTTC
CASSRDSGGPRTYNEQFF
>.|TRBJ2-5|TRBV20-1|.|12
TGCAGTGCTAGTTCGGGGGAGGAGACCCAGTACTTC
CSASSGEETQYF
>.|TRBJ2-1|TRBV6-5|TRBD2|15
TGTGCCAGCAGCCTTAGCGGGAGCCGTTACAATGAGCAGTTCTTC
CASSLSGSRYNEQFF
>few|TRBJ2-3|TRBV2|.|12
TGTGCCAGCAGTGAGCTAACAGATACGCAGTATTTT
CASSELTDTQYF
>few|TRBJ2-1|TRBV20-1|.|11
TGCAGTGCTAGTTTAGGTAATGAGCAGTTCTTC
CSASLGNEQFF
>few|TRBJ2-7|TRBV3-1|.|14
.
CASSQDGWARGAYF
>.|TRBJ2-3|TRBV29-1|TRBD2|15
TGCAGCGTTGGCCCCGCTAGCGGGAGAACAGATACGCAGTATTTT
CSVGPASGRTDTQYF
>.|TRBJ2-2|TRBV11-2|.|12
TGTGCCAGCAGCTTATTCACCGGGGAGCTGTTTTTT
CASSLFTGELFF
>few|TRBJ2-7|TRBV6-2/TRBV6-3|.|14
TGTGCCAGCAGTCCAGGACAGAGCTCCTACGAGCAGTACTTC
CASSPGQSSYEQYF
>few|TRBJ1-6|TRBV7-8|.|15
TGTGCCAGCAGCCCCCTGGAGGGGAGCGATTCACCCCTCCACTTT
CASSPLEGSDSPLHF
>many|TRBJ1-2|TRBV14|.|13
TGTGCCAGCAGCCAAGAGGCAGTCTATGGCTACACCTTC
CASSQEAVYGYTF
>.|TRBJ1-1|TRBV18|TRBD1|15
TGTGCCAGCTCACCCGACAGGGGAAGGAACACTGAAGCTTTCTTT
CASSPDRGRNTEAFF
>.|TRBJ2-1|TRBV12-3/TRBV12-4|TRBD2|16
TGTGCCAGCAGTTTAGCGCGCTCTAGCGGGAGTAATGAGCAGTTCTTC
CASSLARSSGSNEQFF
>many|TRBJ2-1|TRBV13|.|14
TGTGCCAGCAGCCGAGGGAACTCCTTGAATGAGCAGTTCTTC
CASSRGNSLNEQFF
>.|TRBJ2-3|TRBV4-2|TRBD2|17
TGTGCCAGCAGCCAAGACTGGCCTAGCGGGATCACAGATACGCAGTATTTT
CASSQDWPSGITDTQYF
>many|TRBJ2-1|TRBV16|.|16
TGTGCCAGCAGCCAATGGGCAGGGAGCCCTTTGGGTGAGCAGTTCTTC
CASSQWAGSPLGEQFF
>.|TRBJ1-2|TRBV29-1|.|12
TGCAGCGTTGCCGGCAGCGACTATGGCTACACCTTC
CSVAGSDYGYTF
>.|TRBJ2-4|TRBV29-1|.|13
TGCAGCGTTGAATCCACGGGACGAAACATTCAGTACTTC
CSVESTGRNIQYF
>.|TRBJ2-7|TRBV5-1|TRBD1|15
TGCGCCAGCAGCTTGGAAGGGGGCGAGACCTACGAGCAGTACTTC
CASSLEGGETYEQYF
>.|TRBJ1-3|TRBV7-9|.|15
TGTGCCAGCAGCTTAGAGGCAATCTCTGGAAACACCATATATTTT
CASSLEAISGNTIYF
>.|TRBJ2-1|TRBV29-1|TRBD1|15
TGCAGCGTTGAAAACAGGGGGAGCTCCTACAATGAGCAGTTCTTC
CSVENRGSSYNEQFF
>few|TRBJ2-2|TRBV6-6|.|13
TGTGCCAGCAGTCCCGAGGGGACCGGGGAGCTGTTTTTT
CASSPEGTGELFF